Listed below are T cell receptor beta chains from one sample, sequenced in a study of shared clonotypes between healthy human individuals. Profiled with immunoSEQ multiplex PCR; TCRdb holds only in-frame clones, not every one. This table holds around 2.1 million clones, about 93% found once. Sequencing was done on a sample of naive CD8+ T cells from PBMCs. The receptors here all came from a man between 18 and 29 years old in good health. Some clones in this sample may be carry-over from other donors' samples. CDR3s leave out the opening cysteine and the closing phenylalanine or tryptophan.

>TRBV14|TRBJ2-7
ASSHPRGSSYEQY
>TRBV9|TRBJ2-4
ASSPGLAENIQY
>TRBV28|TRBJ2-3
ASSLLVADTQY
>TRBV7-3|TRBJ1-1
ASSSRTAQGTEAF
>TRBV9|TRBJ2-2
ASSGPYRVSGETGELF
>TRBV27|TRBJ1-6
ASSPSGTGKSSYNSPLH
>TRBV28|TRBJ2-3
ASSPSGGTDTQY
>TRBV6-1|TRBJ2-7
ASSEEGTGGYEQY
>TRBV6-6|TRBJ2-1
ASSYGGSNNEQF
>TRBV7-9|TRBJ2-3
ASSLGPGQGGTDTQY
>TRBV27|TRBJ2-3
ASSVLLAGLGTDTQY
>TRBV28|TRBJ2-1
ASSSNLDNEQF
>TRBV27|TRBJ2-7
ASSPPVGEQY
>TRBV9|TRBJ1-1
ASSVGKGGEAF
>TRBV29-1|TRBJ2-5
SVYDRDNKYQETQY
>TRBV28|TRBJ1-2
ASSPVRNYGYT
>TRBV15|TRBJ1-4
ATSRGEGFATNEKLF
>TRBV7-9|TRBJ1-1
ASSPQGTEAF
>TRBV28|TRBJ1-5
ASSDGQSSNQPQH
>TRBV4-1|TRBJ2-7
ASSQKDRGAYEQY
>TRBV27|TRBJ2-7
ASSPGTAHHSV
>TRBV6-6|TRBJ1-4
ALGGDANEKLF